This T cell receptor beta chain was recorded in a study of T cell responses to AZD1222 COVID-19 vaccine. General study results and limits: Across spike, vaccine-associated CD4 TCRs were found, dominant at 160-218 and 743-854. In a largely white British group with more females than males, clonal diversity was possibly underestimated. Nearly half of the spike-specific TCRs reportedly recognize variant regions that carry no mutations.

Sequencing used immunoSEQ multiplex PCR; TCRdb keeps in-frame clones, though not all of them. The sample includes 100,000 to 150,000 clones, 90% of them seen just once. The CDR3 runs to 15 residues. Unmatched junction bases numbered 13, after V lost 7 bases and J lost 7 bases. Germline V lookup: CDR1 MDHEN, CDR2 SYDVKM. As concerns this clone: Its antigen is still unknown.

This material consisted of peripheral blood, taken on day 0 of AZD1222 vaccination. The genes are TRBV28 and TRBJ2-1; 7 nucleotides agree with TRBD1. The origin of this receptor is an adult in good health. CDR3 coding DNA: TGTGCCAGCAACACCCGGCGACAGGGAGTTAATGAGCAGTTCTTC. It yields the protein CASNTRRQGVNEQFF.